This TCR beta chain was documented in a study of early T cells in non-severe SARS-CoV-2 infection. The study, taken as a whole, reports: VDJdb matches were skewed toward anti-spike CD8 T cell responses.

Researchers tagged individual cDNA molecules with unique molecular identifiers. TCRdb processed the 5' RACE reads anew with MiXCR; each CDR3 protein has one entry. The sample carries about 70,000 distinct CDR3 sequences, less than 15% recorded once. The germline V and J ends were trimmed by 2 bases and 1 base, with 5 bases remaining between them. The CDR3 has 13 amino acids. The germline V gene encodes CDR1 MGHDK and CDR2 SYGVNS. This clonotype has only a few counts. Antigen specificity is unknown. This TCR came from an adult who was a healthcare worker with PCR-confirmed SARS-CoV-2 infection or an uninfected control (not recorded which). The donor label of this sample is uncertain. The chain couples TRBV25-1 to TRBJ2-5; D gene uncertain. The sample consisted of whole blood, taken at baseline. CDR3 nucleotide sequence: TGTGCCAGCAGTGAAGGGTCCCAAGAGACCCAGTACTTC. This translates into CASSEGSQETQYF. Together with reference TRBV25-1 and TRBJ2-5, the CDR3 gives the full variable domain: EADIYQTPRYLVIGTGKKITLECSQTMGHDKMYWYQQDPGMELHLIHYSYGVNSTEKGDLSSESTVSRIRTEHFPLTLESARPSHTSQYLCASSEGSQETQYFGPGTRLLVL.